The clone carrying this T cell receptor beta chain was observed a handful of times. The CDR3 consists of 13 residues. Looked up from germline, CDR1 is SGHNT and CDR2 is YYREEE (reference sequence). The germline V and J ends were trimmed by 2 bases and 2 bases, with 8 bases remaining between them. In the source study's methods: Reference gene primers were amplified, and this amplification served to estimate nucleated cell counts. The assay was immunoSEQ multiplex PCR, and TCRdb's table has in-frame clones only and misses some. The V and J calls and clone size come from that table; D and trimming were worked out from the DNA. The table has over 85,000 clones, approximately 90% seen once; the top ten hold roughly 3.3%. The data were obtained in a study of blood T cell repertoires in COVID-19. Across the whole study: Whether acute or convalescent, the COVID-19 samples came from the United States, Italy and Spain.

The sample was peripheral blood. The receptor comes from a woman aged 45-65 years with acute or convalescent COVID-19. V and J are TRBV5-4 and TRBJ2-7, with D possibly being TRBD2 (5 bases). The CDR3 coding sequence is TGTGCCAGCAGCTTAGCGGTTGCCTACGAGCAGTACTTC. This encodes CASSLAVAYEQYF.